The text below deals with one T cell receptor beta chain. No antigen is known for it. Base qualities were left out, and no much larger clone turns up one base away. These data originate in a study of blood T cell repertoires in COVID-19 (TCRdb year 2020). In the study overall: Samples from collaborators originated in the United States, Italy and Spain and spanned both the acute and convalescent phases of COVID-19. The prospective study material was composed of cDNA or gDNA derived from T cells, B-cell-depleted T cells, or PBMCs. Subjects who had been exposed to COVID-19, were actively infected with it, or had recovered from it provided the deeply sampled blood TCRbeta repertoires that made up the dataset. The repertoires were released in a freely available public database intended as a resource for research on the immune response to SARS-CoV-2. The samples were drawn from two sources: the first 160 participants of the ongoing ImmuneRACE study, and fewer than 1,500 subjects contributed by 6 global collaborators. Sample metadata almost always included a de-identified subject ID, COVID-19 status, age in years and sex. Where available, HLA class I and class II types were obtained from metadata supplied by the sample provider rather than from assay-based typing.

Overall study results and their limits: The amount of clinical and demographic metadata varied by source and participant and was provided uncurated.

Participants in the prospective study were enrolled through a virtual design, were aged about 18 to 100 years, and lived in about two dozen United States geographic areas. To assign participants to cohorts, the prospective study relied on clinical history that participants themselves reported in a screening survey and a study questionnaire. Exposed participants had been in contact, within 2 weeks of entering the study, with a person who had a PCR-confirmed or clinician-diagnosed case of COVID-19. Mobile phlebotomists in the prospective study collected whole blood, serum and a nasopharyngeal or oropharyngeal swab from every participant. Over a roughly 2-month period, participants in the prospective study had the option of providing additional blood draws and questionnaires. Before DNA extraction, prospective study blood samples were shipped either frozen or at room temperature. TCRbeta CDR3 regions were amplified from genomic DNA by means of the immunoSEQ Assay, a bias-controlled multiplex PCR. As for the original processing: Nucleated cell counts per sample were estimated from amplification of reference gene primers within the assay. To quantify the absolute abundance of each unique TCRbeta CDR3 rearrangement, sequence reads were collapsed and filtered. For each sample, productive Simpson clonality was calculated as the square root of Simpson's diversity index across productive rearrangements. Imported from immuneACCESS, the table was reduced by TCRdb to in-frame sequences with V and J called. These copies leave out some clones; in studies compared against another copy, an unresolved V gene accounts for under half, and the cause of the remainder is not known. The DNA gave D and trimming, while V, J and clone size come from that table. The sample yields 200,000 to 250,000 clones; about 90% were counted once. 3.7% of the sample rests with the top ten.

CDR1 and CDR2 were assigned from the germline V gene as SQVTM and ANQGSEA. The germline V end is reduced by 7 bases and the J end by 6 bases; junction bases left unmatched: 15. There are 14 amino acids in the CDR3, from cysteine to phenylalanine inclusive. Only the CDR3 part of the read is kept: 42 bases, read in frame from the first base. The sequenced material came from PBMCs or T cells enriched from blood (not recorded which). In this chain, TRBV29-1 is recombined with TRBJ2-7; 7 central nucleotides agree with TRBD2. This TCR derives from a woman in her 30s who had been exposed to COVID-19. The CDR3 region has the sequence CSATPAGSSTEQYF. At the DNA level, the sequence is TGCAGCGCCACCCCAGCGGGATCGTCAACCGAGCAGTACTTC.